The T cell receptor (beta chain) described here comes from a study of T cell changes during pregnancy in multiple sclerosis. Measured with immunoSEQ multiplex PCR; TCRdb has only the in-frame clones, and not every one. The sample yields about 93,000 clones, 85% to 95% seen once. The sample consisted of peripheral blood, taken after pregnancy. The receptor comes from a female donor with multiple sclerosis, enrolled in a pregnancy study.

The CDR3 DNA sequence: TGTGCCAGCAGTTATTTCGGGAGCACAGATACGCAGTATTTT. This sequence encodes CASSYFGSTDTQYF. The chain employs TRBV6-5 and TRBJ2-3; D uncertain. The germline CDR1 and CDR2 sequences are MNHEY and SVGAGI. The V gene lost 3 bases and the J gene lost 0 bases, with 7 bases spanning the gap. CDR3 length: 14 residues.